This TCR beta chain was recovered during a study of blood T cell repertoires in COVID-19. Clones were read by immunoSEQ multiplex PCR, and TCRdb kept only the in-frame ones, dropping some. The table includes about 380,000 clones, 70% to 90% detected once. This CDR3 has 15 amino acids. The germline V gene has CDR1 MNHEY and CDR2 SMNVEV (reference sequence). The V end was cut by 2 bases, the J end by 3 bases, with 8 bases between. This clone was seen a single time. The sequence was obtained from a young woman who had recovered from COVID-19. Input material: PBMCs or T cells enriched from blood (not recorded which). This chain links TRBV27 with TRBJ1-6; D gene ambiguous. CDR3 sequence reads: CASSLTAGYNSPLHF. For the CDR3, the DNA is TGTGCCAGCAGTTTAACGGCGGGCTATAATTCACCCCTCCACTTT.